This T cell receptor (beta chain) was sequenced during a study of T cells in Graves' hyperthyroidism and ophthalmopathy. General study results and limits: From stable hyperthyroidism, ophthalmopathy was separated by a 13 V-J model.

Amplified regions were TCR beta CDR3 sequences from RNA transcripts. HTBI primers were used for first-round RT-PCR of the TCR CDR3. TCRdb analysed the multiplex PCR reads with MiXCR anew, one entry per CDR3 protein. The table has hundreds of thousands of distinct CDR3 sequences, about 19% seen once. Germline V gene data show CDR1 as SGHAT and CDR2 as FQNNGV. This CDR3 spans 15 amino acids. J lost 6 bases, V lost 6 bases, and 8 bases had no gene match. In making diagnoses, clinical symptoms, serum thyroxine and TRAb, thyroid ultrasound and orbital computed tomography were all used. This clonotype was counted many times. Its antigen is not known.

The chain joins TRBV11-2 to TRBJ1-6; 7 bases are a match to TRBD1. Sequencing was carried out using blood. The TCR originated in a woman in her fifties or sixties with Graves' hyperthyroidism that later progressed to Graves' ophthalmopathy. CDR3 protein: CASSTGAGVNSPLHF. The CDR3 region has the DNA TGTGCCAGCAGTACAGGGGCAGGAGTTAATTCACCCCTCCACTTT.